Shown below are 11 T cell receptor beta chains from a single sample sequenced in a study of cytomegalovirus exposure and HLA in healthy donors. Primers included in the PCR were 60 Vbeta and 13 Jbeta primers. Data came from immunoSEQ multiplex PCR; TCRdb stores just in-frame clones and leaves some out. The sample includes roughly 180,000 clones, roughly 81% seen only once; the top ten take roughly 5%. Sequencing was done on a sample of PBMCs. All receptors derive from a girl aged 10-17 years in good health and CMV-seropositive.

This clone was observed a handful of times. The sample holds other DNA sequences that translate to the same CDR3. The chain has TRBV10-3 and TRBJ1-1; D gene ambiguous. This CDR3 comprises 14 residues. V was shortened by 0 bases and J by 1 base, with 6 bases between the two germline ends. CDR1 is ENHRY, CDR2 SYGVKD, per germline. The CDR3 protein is CAISESAGNTEAFF. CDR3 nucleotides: TGTGCCATCAGTGAGTCGGCAGGGAACACTGAAGCTTTCTTT.

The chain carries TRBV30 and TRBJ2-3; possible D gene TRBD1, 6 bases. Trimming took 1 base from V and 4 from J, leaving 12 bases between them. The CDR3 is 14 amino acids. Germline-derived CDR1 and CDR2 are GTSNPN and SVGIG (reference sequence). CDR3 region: CAWSEGGSPDTQYF. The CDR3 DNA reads TGTGCCTGGAGTGAAGGGGGATCCCCAGATACGCAGTATTTT.

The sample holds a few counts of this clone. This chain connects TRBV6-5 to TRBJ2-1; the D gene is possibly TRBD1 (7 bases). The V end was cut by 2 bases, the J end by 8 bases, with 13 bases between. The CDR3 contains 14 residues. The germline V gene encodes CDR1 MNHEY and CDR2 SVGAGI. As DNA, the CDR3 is TGTGCCAGCAGTTACAGGGGGCCGGGGGATGAGCAGTTCTTC. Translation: CASSYRGPGDEQFF.

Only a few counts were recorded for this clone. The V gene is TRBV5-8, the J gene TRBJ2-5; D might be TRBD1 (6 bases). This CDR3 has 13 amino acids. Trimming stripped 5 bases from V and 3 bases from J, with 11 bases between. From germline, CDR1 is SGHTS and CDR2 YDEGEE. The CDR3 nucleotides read TGTGCCAGCAGTTTCGGACAGAAAGAGACCCAGTACTTC. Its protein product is CASSFGQKETQYF.

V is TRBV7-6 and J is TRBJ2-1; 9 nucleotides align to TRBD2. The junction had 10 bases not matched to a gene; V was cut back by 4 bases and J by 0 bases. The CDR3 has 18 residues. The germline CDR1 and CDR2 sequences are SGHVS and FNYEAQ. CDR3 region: CASSSSGGPSSSYNEQFF. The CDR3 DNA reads TGTGCCAGCAGCTCCAGCGGGGGGCCCTCTAGCTCCTACAATGAGCAGTTCTTC.

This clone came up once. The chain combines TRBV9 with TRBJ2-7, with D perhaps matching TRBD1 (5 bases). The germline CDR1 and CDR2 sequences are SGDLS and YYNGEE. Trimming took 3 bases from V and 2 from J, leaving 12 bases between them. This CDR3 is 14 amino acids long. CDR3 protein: CASSGRQFPYEQYF. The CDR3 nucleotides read TGTGCCAGCAGCGGACGACAGTTCCCCTACGAGCAGTACTTC. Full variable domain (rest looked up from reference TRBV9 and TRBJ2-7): DSGVTQTPKHLITATGQRVTLRCSPRSGDLSVYWYQQSLDQGLQFLIQYYNGEERAKGNILERFSAQQFPDLHSELNLSSLELGDSALYFCASSGRQFPYEQYFGPGTRLTVT.

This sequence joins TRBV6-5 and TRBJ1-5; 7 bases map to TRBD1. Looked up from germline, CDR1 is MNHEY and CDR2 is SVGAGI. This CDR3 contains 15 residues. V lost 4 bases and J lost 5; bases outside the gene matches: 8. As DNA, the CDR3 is TGTGCCAGCAGTTCCACAGGGGCCGGGGATCAGCCCCAGCATTTT. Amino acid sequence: CASSSTGAGDQPQHF.

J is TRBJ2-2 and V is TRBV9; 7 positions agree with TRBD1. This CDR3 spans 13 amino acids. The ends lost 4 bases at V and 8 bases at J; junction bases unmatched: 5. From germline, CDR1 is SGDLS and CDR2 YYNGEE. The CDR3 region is CASSSTGAGELFF. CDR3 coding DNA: TGTGCCAGCAGCTCAACAGGGGCGGGGGAGCTGTTTTTT.

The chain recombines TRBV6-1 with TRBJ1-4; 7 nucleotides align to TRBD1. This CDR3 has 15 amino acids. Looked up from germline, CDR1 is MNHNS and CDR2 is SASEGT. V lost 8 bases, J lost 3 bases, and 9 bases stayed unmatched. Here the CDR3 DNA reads TGTGCCAGCGAGACAGGGTTTTTGGCTAATGAAAAACTGTTTTTT. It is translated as CASETGFLANEKLFF.

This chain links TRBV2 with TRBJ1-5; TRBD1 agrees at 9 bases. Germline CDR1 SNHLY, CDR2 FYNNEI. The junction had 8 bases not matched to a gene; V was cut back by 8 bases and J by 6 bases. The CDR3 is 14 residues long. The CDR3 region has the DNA TGTGCCAGCTGGGGGGGGGACAGGGTTCAGCCCCAGCATTTT. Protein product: CASWGGDRVQPQHF. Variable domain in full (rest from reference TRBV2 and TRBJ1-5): EPEVTQTPSHQVTQMGQEVILRCVPISNHLYFYWYRQILGQKVEFLVSFYNNEISEKSEIFDDQFSVERPDGSNFTLKIRSTKLEDSAMYFCASWGGDRVQPQHFGDGTRLSIL.

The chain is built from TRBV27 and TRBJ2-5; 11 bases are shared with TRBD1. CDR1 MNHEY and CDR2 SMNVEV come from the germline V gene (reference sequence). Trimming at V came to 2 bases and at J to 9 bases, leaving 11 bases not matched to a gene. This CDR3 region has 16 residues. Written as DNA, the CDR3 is TGTGCCAGCAGTTTAAGGGGACAGGGGGAGTGGGTGGCCCAGTACTTC. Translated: CASSLRGQGEWVAQYF.